The rows below give T cell receptor beta chains drawn from one sample of a study of early T cells in non-severe SARS-CoV-2 infection. TCRdb independently ran MiXCR on the 5' RACE reads; one entry per CDR3 protein. The sample has about 59,000 distinct CDR3 sequences, around 12% seen once. The specimen was whole blood. These receptors were obtained from an adult who was a healthcare worker with PCR-confirmed SARS-CoV-2 infection or an uninfected control (not recorded which). CDR3s include the opening cysteine and the closing phenylalanine or tryptophan. The D gene is left open where the match is weak. Where a row states a size, it is once, few, many or the class of an expanded clone; other rows omit it.

V gene: TRBV28; J gene: TRBJ2-3; D gene: TRBD2; clone size: many; CDR3 DNA: TGTGCCAGCAGTTTATCTGGACTAGCGGGGGGGAGCGCGAATACGCAGTATTTT; CDR3 protein: CASSLSGLAGGSANTQYF
V gene: TRBV5-1; J gene: TRBJ2-2; D gene: NA; clone size: many; CDR3 DNA: TGCGCCAGCAGCCCCGGAGGATCGAACACCGGGGAGCTGTTTTTT; CDR3 protein: CASSPGGSNTGELFF
V gene: TRBV3-1; J gene: TRBJ2-4; D gene: TRBD2; clone size: NA; CDR3 DNA: TGTGCCAGCAGCCAGAGGACTAGCGGGAGGGGCAAAAACATTCAGTACTTC; CDR3 protein: CASSQRTSGRGKNIQYF
V gene: TRBV28; J gene: TRBJ2-1; D gene: TRBD2; clone size: few; CDR3 DNA: TGTGCCAGCAGTCCCCAGGTGTTTGCGGGGGGACGCTCCTACAATGAGCAGTTCTTC; CDR3 protein: CASSPQVFAGGRSYNEQFF
V gene: TRBV5-1; J gene: TRBJ1-3; D gene: NA; clone size: many; CDR3 DNA: TGCGCCAGCAGCTTGGAACCGGGGGACTCTGGAAACACCATATATTTT; CDR3 protein: CASSLEPGDSGNTIYF
V gene: TRBV7-2; J gene: TRBJ2-7; D gene: NA; clone size: few; CDR3 DNA: TGTGCCAGCAGCCATCGGAGGTCCTACGAGCAGTACTTC; CDR3 protein: CASSHRRSYEQYF
V gene: TRBV11-2; J gene: TRBJ2-5; D gene: NA; clone size: many; CDR3 DNA: TGTGCCAGCAGCTTCACCGGAAAAGAGACCCAGTACTTC; CDR3 protein: CASSFTGKETQYF
V gene: TRBV11-3; J gene: TRBJ2-2; D gene: NA; clone size: many; CDR3 DNA: TGTGCCAGCGGCCCTTCCGGACGGGGGCAATCGAACGGGGAGCTGTTTTTT; CDR3 protein: CASGPSGRGQSNGELFF
V gene: TRBV9; J gene: TRBJ2-1; D gene: TRBD2; clone size: NA; CDR3 DNA: TGTGCCAGCGCAGCGGGGTCCCCCTACAATGAGCAGTTCTTC; CDR3 protein: CASAAGSPYNEQFF
V gene: TRBV14; J gene: TRBJ1-2; D gene: TRBD1; clone size: few; CDR3 DNA: TGTGCCAGCAGCCAACGGACAGGGGGCGGCTACACCTTC; CDR3 protein: CASSQRTGGGYTF
V gene: TRBV29-1; J gene: TRBJ1-4; D gene: NA; clone size: many; CDR3 DNA: TGCAGCGTTGGTGATGAAAAACTGTTTTTT; CDR3 protein: CSVGDEKLFF
V gene: TRBV29-1; J gene: TRBJ2-1; D gene: TRBD2; clone size: few; CDR3 DNA: TGCAGCGTTTCACGCACGGCGGGAGGGGTCGGCTCCTACAATGAGCAGTTCTTC; CDR3 protein: CSVSRTAGGVGSYNEQFF
V gene: TRBV3-1; J gene: TRBJ2-1; D gene: TRBD2; clone size: many; CDR3 DNA: TGTGCCAGCAGCCAAGAGAGAGGGACTAGCGTCTCTGATGAGCAGTTCTTC; CDR3 protein: CASSQERGTSVSDEQFF
V gene: TRBV29-1; J gene: TRBJ1-1; D gene: TRBD1; clone size: many; CDR3 DNA: TGCAGCGTTGAAAACAGGGGGACCTCTGAAGCTTTCTTT; CDR3 protein: CSVENRGTSEAFF
V gene: TRBV29-1; J gene: TRBJ2-2; D gene: NA; clone size: many; CDR3 DNA: TGCAGCGTTGAAGTTTATGGGGCGGGCGGGGAGCTGTTTTTT; CDR3 protein: CSVEVYGAGGELFF
V gene: TRBV19; J gene: TRBJ2-3; D gene: TRBD1; clone size: many; CDR3 DNA: TGTGCCAGTAGACTGACAGGGGCGAAAGATACGCAGTATTTT; CDR3 protein: CASRLTGAKDTQYF
V gene: TRBV7-9; J gene: TRBJ2-3; D gene: NA; clone size: many; CDR3 DNA: TGTGCCAGCAGCTTCCCCGGCACAGATACGCAGTATTTT; CDR3 protein: CASSFPGTDTQYF
V gene: TRBV11-3; J gene: TRBJ2-1; D gene: NA; clone size: many; CDR3 DNA: TGTGCCAGCAGCTTAAGGTTGCGGGATGAGCAGTTCTTC; CDR3 protein: CASSLRLRDEQFF
V gene: TRBV28; J gene: TRBJ2-3; D gene: NA; clone size: many; CDR3 DNA: TGTGCCAGCATAGACGGGTGGGGCACAGATACGCAGTATTTT; CDR3 protein: CASIDGWGTDTQYF
V gene: TRBV7-2; J gene: TRBJ2-3; D gene: NA; clone size: many; CDR3 DNA: TGTGCCAGCAGTTTACCGACCCGAGATACGCAGTATTTT; CDR3 protein: CASSLPTRDTQYF
V gene: TRBV27; J gene: TRBJ2-2; D gene: NA; clone size: many; CDR3 DNA: TGTGCCAGCAGTCAGAAGGCCGGGGAGCTGTTTTTT; CDR3 protein: CASSQKAGELFF
V gene: TRBV5-1; J gene: TRBJ1-3; D gene: NA; clone size: few; CDR3 DNA: TGCGCCAGCAGCTTGGGACAGTCGAACGGAAACACCATATATTTT; CDR3 protein: CASSLGQSNGNTIYF
V gene: TRBV10-3; J gene: TRBJ2-7; D gene: NA; clone size: many; CDR3 DNA: TGTGCCATCAGTGATGGGACCCTTCAGAGTGGAGAGCAGTACTTC; CDR3 protein: CAISDGTLQSGEQYF
V gene: TRBV7-7; J gene: TRBJ2-1; D gene: NA; clone size: few; CDR3 DNA: TGTGCTAGCAGCTTATATCCGGGACACCATGAGCAGTTCTTC; CDR3 protein: CASSLYPGHHEQFF
V gene: TRBV14; J gene: TRBJ2-1; D gene: NA; clone size: many; CDR3 DNA: TGTGCCAGCAGCCAAGAACTGGACCTGGGTGAGCAGTTCTTC; CDR3 protein: CASSQELDLGEQFF
V gene: TRBV12-3/TRBV12-4; J gene: TRBJ1-2; D gene: TRBD1; clone size: many; CDR3 DNA: TGTGCCAGCACCCCGGGACAGGGGGCATCGAACTATGGCTACACCTTC; CDR3 protein: CASTPGQGASNYGYTF
V gene: TRBV20-1; J gene: TRBJ2-7; D gene: TRBD2; clone size: many; CDR3 DNA: TGCAGTGCTAGCGCGATCCCTTTAGCGGGGGGGCCTCCCCCCGAGCAGTACTTC; CDR3 protein: CSASAIPLAGGPPPEQYF
V gene: TRBV9; J gene: TRBJ2-1; D gene: NA; clone size: NA; CDR3 DNA: TGTGCCAGCAGTGGGGACCCGACGTACAATGAGCAGTTCTTC; CDR3 protein: CASSGDPTYNEQFF
V gene: TRBV10-3; J gene: TRBJ2-7; D gene: NA; clone size: few; CDR3 DNA: TGTGCCATCAGCGCCAGGATCGGATACGAGCAGTACTTC; CDR3 protein: CAISARIGYEQYF
V gene: TRBV5-6; J gene: TRBJ2-7; D gene: NA; clone size: many; CDR3 DNA: TGTGCCAGCAGCTCCCGACCAAAACCACTGGACGAGCAGTACTTC; CDR3 protein: CASSSRPKPLDEQYF
V gene: TRBV7-9; J gene: TRBJ1-6; D gene: NA; clone size: many; CDR3 DNA: TGTGCCAGCAGCTTACCAGGGGAGAATTCACCCCTCCACTTT; CDR3 protein: CASSLPGENSPLHF
V gene: TRBV10-3; J gene: TRBJ2-7; D gene: NA; clone size: many; CDR3 DNA: TGTGCCATCAGTGGGGGCTTCTACGAGCAGTACTTC; CDR3 protein: CAISGGFYEQYF
V gene: TRBV29-1; J gene: TRBJ2-1; D gene: TRBD1; clone size: few; CDR3 DNA: TGCAGCGTTGGACAGGGGTCGGGATTCAATGAGCAGTTCTTC; CDR3 protein: CSVGQGSGFNEQFF